What follows describes a single T cell receptor (beta chain). Its target is unknown. The data were obtained in a study of cytomegalovirus exposure and HLA in healthy donors. Study-level results: Sequence variants that were highly shared formed a cluster that was likely a sequencing artifact. Testing in vitro showed three CMV-associated chains specific for CMV antigens.

The primer mix had 60 Vbeta and 13 Jbeta primers. Libraries were prepared by immunoSEQ multiplex PCR; TCRdb keeps only in-frame clonotypes and omits some of them. The sample carries about 170,000 clones, about 79% recorded once. V gave up 4 bases and J gave up 3 bases, with 14 bases separating them. Germline CDR1 SGHNT, CDR2 YYREEE (reference sequence). This CDR3 spans 16 amino acids. The TCR was taken from a woman aged 50 to 60 in good health and CMV-seronegative. The source material was PBMCs. The V call is TRBV5-4, the J call TRBJ2-6; TRBD2 is a possible D gene (5 bases). CDR3 loop: CASSPIGGNGANVLTF. In DNA, the CDR3 is TGTGCCAGCAGCCCGATCGGAGGAAATGGGGCCAACGTCCTGACTTTC. Full variable domain (rest looked up from reference TRBV5-4 and TRBJ2-6): ETGVTQSPTHLIKTRGQQVTLRCSSQSGHNTVSWYQQALGQGPQFIFQYYREEENGRGNFPPRFSGLQFPNYSSELNVNALELDDSALYLCASSPIGGNGANVLTFGAGSRLTVL.